The entry below describes one T cell receptor beta chain. Every isolated RNA sample was fully reverse transcribed, so sequencing captured expressed TCRB transcripts. Assay used: immunoSEQ multiplex PCR; TCRdb lists only in-frame clones, some missing. In the table there are 150,000 or so clones, roughly 50% of which are singletons. The entry originates in a study of beta chain features in type 1 diabetes. CD45RO/CCR7/CD25/CD127/CD95/CD27 staining was used to isolate CD4+ naive, central memory, regulatory and stem cell-like memory cells by sorting. This CDR3 spans 15 amino acids. Germline lookup yields CDR1 MNHNY and CDR2 SVGAGI (reference sequence). V was pared by 1 base and J by 6 bases, with 13 bases between.

Sequences were obtained from Tregs from blood. The rearrangement uses TRBV6-6 and TRBJ2-1; tentative D call: TRBD2 (6 bases). This clonotype was obtained from a man between 18 and 35 years old in good health. The CDR3, as DNA: TGTGCCAGCAGTTACTACGGGAGTCCCCCCAATGAGCAGTTCTTC. Protein sequence: CASSYYGSPPNEQFF.